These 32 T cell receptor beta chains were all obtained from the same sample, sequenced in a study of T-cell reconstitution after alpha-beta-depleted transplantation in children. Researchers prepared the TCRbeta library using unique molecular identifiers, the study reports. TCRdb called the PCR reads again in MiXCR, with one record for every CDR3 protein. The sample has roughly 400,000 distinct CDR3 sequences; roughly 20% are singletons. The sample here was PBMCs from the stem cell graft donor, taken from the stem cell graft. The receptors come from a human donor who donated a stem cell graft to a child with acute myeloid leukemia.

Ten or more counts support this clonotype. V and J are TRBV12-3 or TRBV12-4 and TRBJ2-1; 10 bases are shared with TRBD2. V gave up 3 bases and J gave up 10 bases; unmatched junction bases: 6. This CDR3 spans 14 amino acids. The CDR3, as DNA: TGTGCCAGCAGTTTTGGGCTAGCGGGAGTCGAGCAGTTCTTC. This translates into CASSFGLAGVEQFF.

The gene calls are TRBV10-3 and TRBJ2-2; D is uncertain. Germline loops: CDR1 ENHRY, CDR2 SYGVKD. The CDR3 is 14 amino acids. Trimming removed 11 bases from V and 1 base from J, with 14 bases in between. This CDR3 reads CAASRSGNTGELFF. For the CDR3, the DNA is TGTGCCGCCAGTAGGTCCGGGAACACCGGGGAGCTGTTTTTT.

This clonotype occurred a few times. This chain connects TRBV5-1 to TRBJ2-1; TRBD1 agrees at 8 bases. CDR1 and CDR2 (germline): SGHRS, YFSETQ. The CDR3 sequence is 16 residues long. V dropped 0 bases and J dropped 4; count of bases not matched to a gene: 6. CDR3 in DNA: TGCGCCAGCAGCTTGGGGACAGGGACGTGGTACAATGAGCAGTTCTTC. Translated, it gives CASSLGTGTWYNEQFF.

The CDR3 here is CASSPRTGNSPLHF. The CDR3, as DNA: TGTGCCAGCAGCCCGCGGACCGGAAATTCACCCCTCCACTTT. V usage is TRBV3-1 and J usage is TRBJ1-6; no clear D. Germline CDR1 is LGHDT and CDR2 is YNNKEL (reference sequence). The V end lost 4 bases, the J end lost 7 bases, and 11 bases lay between the germline ends. This CDR3 comprises 14 residues.

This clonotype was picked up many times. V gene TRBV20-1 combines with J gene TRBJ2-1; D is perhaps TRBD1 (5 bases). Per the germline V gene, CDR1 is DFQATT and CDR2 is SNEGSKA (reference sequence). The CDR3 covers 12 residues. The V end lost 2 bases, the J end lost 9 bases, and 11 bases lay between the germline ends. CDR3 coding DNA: TGCAGTGCTAGACCCAGGGCGAGTGAGCAGTTCTTC. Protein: CSARPRASEQFF.

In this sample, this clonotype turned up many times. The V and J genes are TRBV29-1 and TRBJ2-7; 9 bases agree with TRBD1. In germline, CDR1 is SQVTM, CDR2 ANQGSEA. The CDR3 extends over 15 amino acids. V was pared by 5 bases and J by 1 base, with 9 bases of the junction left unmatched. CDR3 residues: CSVRPGQGASYEQYF. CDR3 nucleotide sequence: TGCAGCGTTCGACCGGGACAGGGAGCTTCCTACGAGCAGTACTTC.

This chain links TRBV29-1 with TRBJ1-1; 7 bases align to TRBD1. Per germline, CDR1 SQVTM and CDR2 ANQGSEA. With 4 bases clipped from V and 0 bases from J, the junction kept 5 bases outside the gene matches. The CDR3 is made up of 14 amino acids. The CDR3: CSVAGTAMNTEAFF. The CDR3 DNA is TGCAGCGTTGCCGGGACAGCCATGAACACTGAAGCTTTCTTT. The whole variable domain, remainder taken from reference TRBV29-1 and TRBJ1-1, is SAVISQKPSRDICQRGTSLTIQCQVDSQVTMMFWYRQQPGQSLTLIATANQGSEATYESGFVIDKFPISRPNLTFSTLTVSNMSPEDSSIYLCSVAGTAMNTEAFFGQGTRLTVV.

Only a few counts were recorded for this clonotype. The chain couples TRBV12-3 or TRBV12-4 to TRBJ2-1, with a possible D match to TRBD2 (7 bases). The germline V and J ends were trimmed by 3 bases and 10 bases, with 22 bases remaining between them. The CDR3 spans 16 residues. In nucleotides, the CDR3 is TGTGCCAGCAGTTTCAGGGCTCTTGGAGGGGGGGAAGAGCAGTTCTTC. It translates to CASSFRALGGGEEQFF.

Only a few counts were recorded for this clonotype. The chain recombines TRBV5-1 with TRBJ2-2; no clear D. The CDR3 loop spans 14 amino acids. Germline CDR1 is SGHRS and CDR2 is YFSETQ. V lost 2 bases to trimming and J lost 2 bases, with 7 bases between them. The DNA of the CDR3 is TGCGCCAGCAGCTTCTACACAAACACCGGGGAGCTGTTTTTT. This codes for CASSFYTNTGELFF.

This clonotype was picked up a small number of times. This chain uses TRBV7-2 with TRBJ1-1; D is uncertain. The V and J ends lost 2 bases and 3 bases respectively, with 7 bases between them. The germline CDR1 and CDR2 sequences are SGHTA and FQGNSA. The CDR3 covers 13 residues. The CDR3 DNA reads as TGTGCCAGCAGCTTAAGAAGGGACACTGAAGCTTTCTTT. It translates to CASSLRRDTEAFF. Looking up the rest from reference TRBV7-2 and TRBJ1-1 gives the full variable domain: GAGVSQSPSNKVTEKGKDVELRCDPISGHTALYWYRQSLGQGLEFLIYFQGNSAPDKSGLPSDRFSAERTGGSVSTLTIQRTQQEDSAVYLCASSLRRDTEAFFGQGTRLTVV.

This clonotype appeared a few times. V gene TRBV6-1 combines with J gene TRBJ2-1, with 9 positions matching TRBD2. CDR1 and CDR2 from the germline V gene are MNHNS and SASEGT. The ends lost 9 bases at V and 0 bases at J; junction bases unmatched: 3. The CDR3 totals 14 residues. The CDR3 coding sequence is TGTGCCAGTAATAGCGGGAGCTCCTACAATGAGCAGTTCTTC. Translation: CASNSGSSYNEQFF.

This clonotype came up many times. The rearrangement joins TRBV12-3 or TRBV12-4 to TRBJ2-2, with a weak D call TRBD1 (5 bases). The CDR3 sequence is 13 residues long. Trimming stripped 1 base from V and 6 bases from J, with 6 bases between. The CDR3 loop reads CASSLEGSGELFF. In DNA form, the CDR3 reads TGTGCCAGCAGTTTAGAGGGGTCCGGGGAGCTGTTTTTT.

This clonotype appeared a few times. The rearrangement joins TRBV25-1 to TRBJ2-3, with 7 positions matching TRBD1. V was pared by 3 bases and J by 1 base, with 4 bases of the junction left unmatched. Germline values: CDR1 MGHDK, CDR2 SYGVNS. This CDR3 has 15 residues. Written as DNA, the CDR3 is TGTGCCAGCAGTGAGAAGCAGGGGGGCACAGATACGCAGTATTTT. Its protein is CASSEKQGGTDTQYF.

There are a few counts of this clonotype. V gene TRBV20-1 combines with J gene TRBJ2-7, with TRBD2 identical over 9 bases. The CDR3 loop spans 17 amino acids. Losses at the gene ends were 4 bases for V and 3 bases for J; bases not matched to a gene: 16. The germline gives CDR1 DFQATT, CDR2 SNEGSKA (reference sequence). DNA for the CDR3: TGCAGTGCTACTAGACTAGCGGAAAGTGGGGGTTTCTACGAGCAGTACTTC. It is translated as CSATRLAESGGFYEQYF.

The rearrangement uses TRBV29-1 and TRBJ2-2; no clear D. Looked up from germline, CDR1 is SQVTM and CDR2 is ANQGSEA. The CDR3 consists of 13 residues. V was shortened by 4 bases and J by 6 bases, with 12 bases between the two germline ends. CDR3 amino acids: CSVVLGGAGELFF. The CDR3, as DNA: TGCAGCGTTGTTTTGGGTGGTGCCGGGGAGCTGTTTTTT.

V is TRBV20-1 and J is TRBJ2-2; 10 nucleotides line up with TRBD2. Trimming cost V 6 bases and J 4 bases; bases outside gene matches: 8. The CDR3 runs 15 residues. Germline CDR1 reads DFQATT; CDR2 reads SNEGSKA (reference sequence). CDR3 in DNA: TGCAGTGCGCCCCGACTAGCGGGTGGCACCGGGGAGCTGTTTTTT. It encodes CSAPRLAGGTGELFF.

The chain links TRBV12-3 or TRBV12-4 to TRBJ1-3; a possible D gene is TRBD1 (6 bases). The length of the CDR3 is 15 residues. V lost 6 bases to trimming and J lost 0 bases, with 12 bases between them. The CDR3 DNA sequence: TGTGCCAGCAGCAGAACAGGGTTCTCTGGAAACACCATATATTTT. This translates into CASSRTGFSGNTIYF.

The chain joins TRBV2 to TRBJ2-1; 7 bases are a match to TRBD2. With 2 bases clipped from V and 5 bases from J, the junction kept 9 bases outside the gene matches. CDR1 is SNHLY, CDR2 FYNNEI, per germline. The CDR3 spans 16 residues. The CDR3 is CASSELGASGNNEQFF. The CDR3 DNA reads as TGTGCCAGCAGTGAACTAGGGGCTAGCGGAAACAATGAGCAGTTCTTC.

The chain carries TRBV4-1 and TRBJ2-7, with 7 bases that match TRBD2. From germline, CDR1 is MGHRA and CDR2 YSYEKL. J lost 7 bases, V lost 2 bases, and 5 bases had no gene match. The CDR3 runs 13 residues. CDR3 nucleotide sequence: TGCGCCAGCAGCCAAACGCTAGCGGAAGAGCAGTACTTC. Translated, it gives CASSQTLAEEQYF.

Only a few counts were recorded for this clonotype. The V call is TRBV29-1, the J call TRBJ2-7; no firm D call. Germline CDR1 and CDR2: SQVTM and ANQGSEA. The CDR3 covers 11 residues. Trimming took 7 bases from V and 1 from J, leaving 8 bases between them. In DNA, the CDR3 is TGCAGCGCGGCGGAGTCCTACGAGCAGTACTTC. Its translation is CSAAESYEQYF.

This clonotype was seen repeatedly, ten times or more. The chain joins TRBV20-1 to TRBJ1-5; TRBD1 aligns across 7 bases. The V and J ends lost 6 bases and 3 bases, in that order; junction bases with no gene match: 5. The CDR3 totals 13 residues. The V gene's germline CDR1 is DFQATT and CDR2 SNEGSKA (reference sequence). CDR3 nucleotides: TGCAGTGCCCCAACAGGGGTCAATCAGCCCCAGCATTTT. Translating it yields CSAPTGVNQPQHF.

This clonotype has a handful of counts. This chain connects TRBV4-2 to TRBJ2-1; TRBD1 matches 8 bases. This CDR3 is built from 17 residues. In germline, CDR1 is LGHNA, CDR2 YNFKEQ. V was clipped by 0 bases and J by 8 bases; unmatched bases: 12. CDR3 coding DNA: TGTGCCAGCAGCCAAGATGGGAGACAGGGGACTTTCGATGAGCAGTTCTTC. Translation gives CASSQDGRQGTFDEQFF.

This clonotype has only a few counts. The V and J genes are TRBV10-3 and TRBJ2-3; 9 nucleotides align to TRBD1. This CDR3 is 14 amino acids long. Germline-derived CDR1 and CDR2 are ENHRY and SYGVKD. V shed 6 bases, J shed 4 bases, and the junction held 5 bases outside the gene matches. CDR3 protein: CAISTGQGADTQYF. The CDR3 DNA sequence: TGTGCCATCAGCACGGGACAGGGTGCAGATACGCAGTATTTT.

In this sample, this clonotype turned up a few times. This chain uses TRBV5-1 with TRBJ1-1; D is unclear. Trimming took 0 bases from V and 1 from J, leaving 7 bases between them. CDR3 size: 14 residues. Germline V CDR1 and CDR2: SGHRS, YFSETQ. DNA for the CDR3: TGCGCCAGCAGCTTGGGACATTCGAACACTGAAGCTTTCTTT. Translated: CASSLGHSNTEAFF. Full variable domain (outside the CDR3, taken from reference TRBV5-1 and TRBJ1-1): KAGVTQTPRYLIKTRGQQVTLSCSPISGHRSVSWYQQTPGQGLQFLFEYFSETQRNKGNFPGRFSGRQFSNSRSEMNVSTLELGDSALYLCASSLGHSNTEAFFGQGTRLTVV.

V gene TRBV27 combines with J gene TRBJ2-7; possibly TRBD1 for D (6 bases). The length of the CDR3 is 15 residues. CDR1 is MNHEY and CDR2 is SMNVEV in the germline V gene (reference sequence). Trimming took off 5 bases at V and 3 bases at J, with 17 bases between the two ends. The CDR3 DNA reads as TGTGCCAGCAGTCTGACCGGGACATCGAACTACGAGCAGTACTTC. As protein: CASSLTGTSNYEQYF.

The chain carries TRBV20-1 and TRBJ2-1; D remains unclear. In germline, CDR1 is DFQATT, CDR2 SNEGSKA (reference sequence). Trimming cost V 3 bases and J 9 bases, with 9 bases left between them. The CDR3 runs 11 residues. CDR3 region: CSASLSTEQFF. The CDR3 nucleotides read TGCAGTGCTAGCCTCTCCACTGAGCAGTTCTTC.

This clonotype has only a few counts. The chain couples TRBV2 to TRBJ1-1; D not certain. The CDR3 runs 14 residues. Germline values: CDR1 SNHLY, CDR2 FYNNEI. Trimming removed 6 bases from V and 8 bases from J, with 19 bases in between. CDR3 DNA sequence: TGTGCCAGCAGGGGCCCAGGATCCATCCAGGAAGCTTTCTTT. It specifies CASRGPGSIQEAFF.

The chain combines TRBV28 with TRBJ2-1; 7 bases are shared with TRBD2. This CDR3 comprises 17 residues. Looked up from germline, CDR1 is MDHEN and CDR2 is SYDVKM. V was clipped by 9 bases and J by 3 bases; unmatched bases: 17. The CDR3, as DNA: TGTGCCAGTACCGGCCCCTTCGGTGCGGGAGACTACAATGAGCAGTTCTTC. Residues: CASTGPFGAGDYNEQFF.

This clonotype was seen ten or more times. CDR3 region: CASSLAGLSTDTQYF. CDR3 nucleotides: TGTGCCAGCAGTTTAGCGGGACTTAGCACAGATACGCAGTATTTT. The chain employs TRBV6-5 and TRBJ2-3; 8 bases are a match to TRBD2. Germline CDR1 and CDR2: MNHEY and SVGAGI. The V segment lost 4 bases and the J segment 0 bases; nucleotides outside the gene matches: 3. This CDR3 is 15 amino acids long.

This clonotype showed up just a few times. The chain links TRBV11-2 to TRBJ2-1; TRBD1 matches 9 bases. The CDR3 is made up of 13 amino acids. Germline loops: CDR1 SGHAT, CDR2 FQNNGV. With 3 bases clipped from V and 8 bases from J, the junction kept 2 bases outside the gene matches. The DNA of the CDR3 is TGTGCCAGCAGCTTGGGACAGGGCTATGAGCAGTTCTTC. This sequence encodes CASSLGQGYEQFF.

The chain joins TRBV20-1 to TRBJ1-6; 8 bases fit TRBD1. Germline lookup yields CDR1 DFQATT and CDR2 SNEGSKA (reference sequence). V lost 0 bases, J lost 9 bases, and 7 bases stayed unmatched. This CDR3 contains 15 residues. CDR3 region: CSARDRAGGISPLHF. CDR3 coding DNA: TGCAGTGCTAGAGATCGGGCAGGGGGCATTTCACCCCTCCACTTT.

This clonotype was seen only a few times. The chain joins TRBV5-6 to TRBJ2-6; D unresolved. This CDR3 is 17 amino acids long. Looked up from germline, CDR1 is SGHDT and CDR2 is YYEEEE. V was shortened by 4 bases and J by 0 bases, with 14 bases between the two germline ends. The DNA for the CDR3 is TGTGCCAGCAGCCCCCCTAGGCTGTACTCTGGGGCCAACGTCCTGACTTTC. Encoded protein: CASSPPRLYSGANVLTF.